A single T cell receptor (beta chain) is shown here with its context. The antigen remains unidentified. The data derive from a study of T cell responses to AZD1222 COVID-19 vaccine. Findings of the study overall: Two AZD1222 administrations were followed by greater Spike-specific TCR breadth and depth.

The table came from immunoSEQ multiplex PCR; TCRdb's copy has only in-frame clones and leaves some out. Here the sample spans roughly 180,000 clones, roughly nine tenths being singletons. The CDR3 has 14 residues. Unmatched junction bases numbered 7, after V lost 4 bases and J lost 8 bases. Germline loops: CDR1 LNHDA, CDR2 SQIVND (reference sequence). The V call is TRBV19, the J call TRBJ1-4, with TRBD1 matching over 7 bases. This sample comprised peripheral blood, obtained on day 0 of AZD1222 vaccination. The TCR was taken from an adult in good health. The CDR3 spells CASSNGQAGEKLFF. CDR3 bases: TGTGCCAGTAGTAACGGACAGGCGGGCGAAAAACTGTTTTTT.